The 20 T cell receptor beta chains below come from one sample, sequenced in a study of cytomegalovirus exposure and HLA in healthy donors (dated by TCRdb to 2015 to 2018). Library preparation was by the immunoSEQ multiplex PCR assay. The multiplex PCR relied on a mix of 60 forward primers for TCR Vbeta segments and 13 reverse primers for TCR Jbeta segments. The table comes from immuneACCESS by way of TCRdb, which keeps in-frame sequences with V and J called. Part of the clones is missing from these tables; in studies checked, under half for an unresolved V gene and the rest for unknown reasons. This sample has roughly 170,000 clones in its table, and 65% to 85% of those were observed once. The ten largest clones take up roughly 0.69% of the sample. Sequencing was done on a sample of PBMCs. These receptors were taken from a woman under 30 in good health and CMV-seronegative.

V usage is TRBV6-5 and J usage is TRBJ1-1, with 11 nucleotides matching TRBD1. Germline-derived CDR1 and CDR2 are MNHEY and SVGAGI. This CDR3 is 15 amino acids long. With 6 bases clipped from V and 3 bases from J, the junction kept 6 bases outside the gene matches. CDR3 in amino acids: CASSGQGAGDTEAFF. The CDR3 DNA sequence: TGTGCCAGCAGCGGACAGGGGGCCGGGGACACTGAAGCTTTCTTT.

This rearrangement joins TRBV19 to TRBJ2-2; 9 bases agree with TRBD2. The CDR3 sequence is 18 residues long. CDR1 is LNHDA and CDR2 is SQIVND in the germline V gene (reference sequence). With 7 bases clipped from V and 4 bases from J, the junction kept 16 bases outside the gene matches. The DNA for the CDR3 is TGTGCCAGTACCAGACGGGATAGCGGGAGTATGGTCACCGGGGAGCTGTTTTTT. Amino acids: CASTRRDSGSMVTGELFF.

The chain has TRBV30 and TRBJ1-1, with 9 nucleotides matching TRBD1. The CDR3 loop spans 14 amino acids. The trim removed 4 bases at V and 1 base at J, leaving 4 bases unmatched. Per germline, CDR1 GTSNPN and CDR2 SVGIG (reference sequence). For the CDR3, the DNA is TGTGCCTGGACTGGGGACAGGGAGAACACTGAAGCTTTCTTT. Its protein is CAWTGDRENTEAFF.

This clone showed up just once. V usage is TRBV5-1 and J usage is TRBJ2-7; D is possibly TRBD2 (6 bases). Germline lookup yields CDR1 SGHRS and CDR2 YFSETQ. CDR3 size: 15 residues. Trimming took off 1 base at V and 3 bases at J, with 14 bases between the two ends. CDR3 amino acids: CASSLRSGSLYEQYF. Here the CDR3 DNA reads TGCGCCAGCAGCTTGCGTAGCGGTTCCCTCTACGAGCAGTACTTC. The full variable domain, with the rest looked up from reference TRBV5-1 and TRBJ2-7, is KAGVTQTPRYLIKTRGQQVTLSCSPISGHRSVSWYQQTPGQGLQFLFEYFSETQRNKGNFPGRFSGRQFSNSRSEMNVSTLELGDSALYLCASSLRSGSLYEQYFGPGTRLTVT.

The genes are TRBV7-6 and TRBJ1-1; D may be TRBD1 (5 bases). The V gene lost 3 bases and the J gene lost 3 bases, with 11 bases spanning the gap. This CDR3 region has 14 residues. Germline CDR1 SGHVS, CDR2 FNYEAQ. This CDR3 reads CASSLQGDHTEAFF. CDR3 sequence (DNA): TGTGCCAGCAGCTTGCAGGGTGATCACACTGAAGCTTTCTTT.

The genes are TRBV6-5 and TRBJ1-1, with D perhaps matching TRBD1 (5 bases). Trimming removed 6 bases from V and 6 bases from J, with 8 bases in between. Germline CDR1 is MNHEY and CDR2 is SVGAGI. The CDR3 consists of 11 residues. For the CDR3, the DNA is TGTGCCAGCAGCCAGGGCGCTGAAGCTTTCTTT. Translation: CASSQGAEAFF.

As concerns this clone: At one end the junction does not follow the germline gene, possibly because of a read error. The sample carries other DNA sequences with the same CDR3. The genes are TRBV4-3 and TRBJ1-5; 7 positions match TRBD1. The CDR3 runs 15 residues. In germline, CDR1 is LGHNA, CDR2 YSLEER. The CDR3 protein is CASSQEEGWGQPQHF. CDR3 in DNA: TGCGCCAGCAGCCAAGAGGAGGGTTGGGGACAGCCCCAACATTTT.

The rearrangement joins TRBV19 to TRBJ1-1; D not resolved. Deletions cut 8 bases from V and 1 base from J, with 11 bases between. Germline V CDR1 and CDR2: LNHDA, SQIVND (reference sequence). CDR3 size: 13 residues. The CDR3 sequence: CASSYTENTEAFF. Written as DNA, the CDR3 is TGTGCCAGTTCCTATACAGAGAACACTGAAGCTTTCTTT.

This chain joins TRBV7-8 and TRBJ2-1, with D possibly matching TRBD1 (6 bases). This CDR3 region has 13 residues. Trimming pared 1 base from V and 8 bases from J, leaving 9 bases between. CDR1 is SGHVS and CDR2 is FQNEAQ in the germline V gene. Here the CDR3 DNA reads TGTGCCAGCAGCTTAGACAGGGTCGATGAGCAGTTCTTC. Translated: CASSLDRVDEQFF.

The V call is TRBV5-1, the J call TRBJ1-2; 9 nucleotides match TRBD1. Germline values: CDR1 SGHRS, CDR2 YFSETQ. V trimming: 1 base; J trimming: 5 bases; junction bases outside the gene matches: 3. The CDR3 covers 14 residues. The CDR3 loop is CASSLSGTGYGYTF. The CDR3 DNA reads as TGCGCCAGCAGCTTGAGCGGGACAGGGTATGGCTACACCTTC.

This chain uses TRBV5-4 with TRBJ2-1; 12 bases are shared with TRBD2. The germline V gene has CDR1 SGHNT and CDR2 YYREEE (reference sequence). There are 18 residues in the CDR3. Trimming took 2 bases from V and 0 from J; bases not matched to a gene: 6. The CDR3 loop reads CASSLPTSGGSSYNEQFF. The CDR3 DNA follows: TGTGCCAGCAGCTTACCGACTAGCGGGGGTAGCTCCTACAATGAGCAGTTCTTC.

V is TRBV29-1 and J is TRBJ2-7; 8 bases map to TRBD1. There are 15 residues in the CDR3. Looked up from germline, CDR1 is SQVTM and CDR2 is ANQGSEA. The J segment lost 0 bases and the V segment lost 2 bases, leaving 6 bases of the junction unmatched. The CDR3 region is CSVELGQAFSYEQYF. For the CDR3, the DNA is TGCAGCGTTGAATTGGGACAGGCGTTCTCCTACGAGCAGTACTTC.

V usage is TRBV6-5 and J usage is TRBJ1-4; 7 positions match TRBD1. V was clipped by 2 bases and J by 6 bases; unmatched bases: 0. The CDR3 sequence is 13 residues long. Germline-derived CDR1 and CDR2 are MNHEY and SVGAGI. The CDR3 sequence: CASSYTGDEKLFF. CDR3 nucleotides: TGTGCCAGCAGTTACACAGGGGATGAAAAACTGTTTTTT.

This sequence joins TRBV9 and TRBJ1-2, with a weak D call TRBD1 (6 bases). Trimming removed 2 bases at V and 10 bases at J, with 21 bases between. From germline, CDR1 is SGDLS and CDR2 YYNGEE. The CDR3 totals 15 residues. CDR3 region: CASSVGRRQDHHYTF. In DNA form, the CDR3 reads TGTGCCAGCAGCGTCGGGCGGAGACAGGACCATCACTACACCTTC.

There are a few counts of this clone. This CDR3 reads CASSRWTGGSHEQYF. CDR3 coding DNA: TGTGCCAGCAGTAGATGGACAGGGGGTTCGCACGAGCAGTACTTC. The chain links TRBV28 to TRBJ2-7; TRBD1 matches at 10 bases. The CDR3 loop spans 15 amino acids. Germline V lookup: CDR1 MDHEN, CDR2 SYDVKM. After removal of 5 bases from V and 5 bases from J, the junction contained 9 bases not matched to a gene. The full variable domain, completed using reference TRBV28 and TRBJ2-7, is DVKVTQSSRYLVKRTGEKVFLECVQDMDHENMFWYRQDPGLGLRLIYFSYDVKMKEKGDIPEGYSVSREKKERFSLILESASTNQTSMYLCASSRWTGGSHEQYFGPGTRLTVT.

A single count supports this clone. The chain recombines TRBV5-1 with TRBJ2-1; perhaps TRBD2 as D (5 bases). This CDR3 region has 12 residues. CDR1 and CDR2 (germline): SGHRS, YFSETQ. V gave up 0 bases and J gave up 8 bases, with 6 bases separating them. CDR3 DNA sequence: TGCGCCAGCAGCTTGGGGCGGGATGAGCAGTTCTTC. Translation: CASSLGRDEQFF.

The chain uses TRBV10-3 and TRBJ2-2; tentative D call: TRBD1 (6 bases). V was cut by 4 bases and J by 7 bases, with 10 bases left in between. Germline assignment: CDR1 ENHRY and CDR2 SYGVKD. The CDR3 is 13 amino acids. The CDR3 bases are TGTGCCATCAGTGCTGGACAGAACGGGGAGCTGTTTTTT. Protein: CAISAGQNGELFF.

The chain uses TRBV4-1 and TRBJ2-1; no clear D. Germline V lookup: CDR1 MGHRA, CDR2 YSYEKL. The CDR3 contains 16 residues. Trimming removed 1 base at V and 4 bases at J, with 14 bases between. CDR3 in amino acids: CASSQVNLVTYNEQFF. The CDR3 nucleotides read TGCGCCAGCAGCCAAGTAAACCTAGTCACTTACAATGAGCAGTTCTTC.

The J gene is TRBJ2-3, the V gene TRBV4-3; 13 bases agree with TRBD2. V lost 0 bases, J lost 6 bases, and 3 bases stayed unmatched. The CDR3 is made up of 16 amino acids. Germline V CDR1 and CDR2: LGHNA, YSLEER. Here the CDR3 reads CASSQEGTSGTDTQYF. The CDR3 nucleotides read TGCGCCAGCAGCCAAGAAGGGACTAGCGGGACGGATACGCAGTATTTT.

A word on this clone: Mismatch with germline at one junction end may stem from a read error. The CDR3 coding sequence is TGTTCCAGCAGCTTAACGCAGGGGTCAGATACGCAGTATTTT. Its protein is CSSSLTQGSDTQYF. The chain links TRBV7-9 to TRBJ2-3; D is possibly TRBD1 (6 bases). CDR1 is SEHNR, CDR2 FQNEAQ, per germline (reference sequence). CDR3 length: 14 residues.